Reported below is one T cell receptor (beta chain). The CDR3 sequence is 13 residues long. The junction had 5 bases not matched to a gene; V was cut back by 5 bases and J by 4 bases. As handled by the study authors: Amplification of reference gene primers was used by the study to estimate nucleated cell counts. Data came from immunoSEQ multiplex PCR; TCRdb stores just in-frame clones and leaves some out. V, J and clone size reflect that table, while D and trimming were determined from the DNA. The sample contains 40,000 to 50,000 clones, around 79% of which appear only once. The sample belongs to a study of blood T cell repertoires in COVID-19. Study information: From the United States, Italy and Spain came samples of acute and convalescent COVID-19.

This chain joins TRBV12-3 or TRBV12-4 and TRBJ2-7, with 7 bases that match TRBD1. Sequenced: peripheral blood. The sequence came from an older man with acute or convalescent COVID-19. CDR3 protein: CASSRDREYEQYF. The CDR3 nucleotides read TGTGCCAGCAGTCGAGACAGGGAGTACGAGCAGTACTTC.